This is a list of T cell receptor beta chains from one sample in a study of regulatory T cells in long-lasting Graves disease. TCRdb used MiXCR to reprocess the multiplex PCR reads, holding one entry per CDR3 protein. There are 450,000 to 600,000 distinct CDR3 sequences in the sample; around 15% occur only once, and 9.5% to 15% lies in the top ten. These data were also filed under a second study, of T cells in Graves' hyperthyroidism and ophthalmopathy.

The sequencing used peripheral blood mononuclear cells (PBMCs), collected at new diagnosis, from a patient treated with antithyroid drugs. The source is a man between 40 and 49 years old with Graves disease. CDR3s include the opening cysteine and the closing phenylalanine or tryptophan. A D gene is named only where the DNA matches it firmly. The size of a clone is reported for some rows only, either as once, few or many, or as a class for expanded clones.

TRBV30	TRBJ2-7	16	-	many	TGTGCCTGGAGTCCACCCCGGGGCCCCTCCTCCTACGAGCAGTACTTC	CAWSPPRGPSSYEQYF
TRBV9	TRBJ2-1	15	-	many	TGTGCCAGCAGCGTGGGGGCTCAGCGGGACCATGAGCAGTTCTTC	CASSVGAQRDHEQFF
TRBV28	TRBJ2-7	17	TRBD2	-	TGTGCCAGCAGTGCCCGACTAGCGGGAGGAAACTCCTACGAGCAGTACTTC	CASSARLAGGNSYEQYF
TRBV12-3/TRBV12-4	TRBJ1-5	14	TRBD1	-	TGTGCCAGCAGTCCCGGGACAGTTAGTAAGCCCCAGCATTTT	CASSPGTVSKPQHF
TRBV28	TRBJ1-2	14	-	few	TGTGCCAGCAGTTCTACCCCTCGTAACTATGGCTACACCTTC	CASSSTPRNYGYTF
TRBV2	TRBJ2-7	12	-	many	TGTGCCACTTCGCGGGGTTTATACGAGCAGTACTTC	CATSRGLYEQYF
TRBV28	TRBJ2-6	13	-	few	TGTGCCGTCCAGAGCTCTGGGGCCAACGTCCTGACTTTC	CAVQSSGANVLTF
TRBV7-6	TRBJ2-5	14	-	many	TGTGCCAGCAGCCCCCAGGTGGGTCCGCAGACCCAGTACTTC	CASSPQVGPQTQYF
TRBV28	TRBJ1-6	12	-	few	TGTGCCAGCACCTCGGGTAATTCACCCCTCCACTTT	CASTSGNSPLHF
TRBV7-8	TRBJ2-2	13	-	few	TGTGCCAGCAGCCAAGGACTGGGCGGGGAGCTGTTTTTT	CASSQGLGGELFF
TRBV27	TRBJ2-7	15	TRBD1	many	TGTGCCAGCAGTTTCTCTCAGGGGGCCCCCTACGAGCAGTACTTC	CASSFSQGAPYEQYF
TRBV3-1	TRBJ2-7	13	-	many	TGTGCCAGCAGCCAAGCCCGGGGGTACGAGCAGTACTTC	CASSQARGYEQYF
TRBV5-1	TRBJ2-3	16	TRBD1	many	TGCGCCAGCAGCTTGCTGGACAGGGAGGACCCAGATACGCAGTATTTT	CASSLLDREDPDTQYF
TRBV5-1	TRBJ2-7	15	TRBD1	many	TGCGCCAGCTCTGGGACAGGGGGCGAGATCTACGAGCAGTACTTC	CASSGTGGEIYEQYF
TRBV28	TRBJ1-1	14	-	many	TGTGCCAGCAGTTTTTACCAAGGGGACACTGAAGCTTTCTTT	CASSFYQGDTEAFF
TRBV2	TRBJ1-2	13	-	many	TGTGCCAGCAGTGCCGAAGGGTTAGATGGCTACACCTTC	CASSAEGLDGYTF
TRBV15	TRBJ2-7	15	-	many	TGTGCCACCAGCAGAGACCCGGGGTGGTCCTACGAGCAGTACTTC	CATSRDPGWSYEQYF
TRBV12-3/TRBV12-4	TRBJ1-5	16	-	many	TGTGCCAGCAGTTTAGCGCCGGAATATAGCAATCAGCCCCAGCATTTT	CASSLAPEYSNQPQHF
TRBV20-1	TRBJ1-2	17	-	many	TGCAGTGCTAGCCCCGTGGGGGGGATGATTCAAGGGTATGGCTACACCTTC	CSASPVGGMIQGYGYTF
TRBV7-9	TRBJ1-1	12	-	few	TGTGCCAGCTTTTCGATGAACACTGAAGCTTTCTTT	CASFSMNTEAFF
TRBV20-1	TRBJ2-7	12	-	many	TGCAGTGCCACCGGGACCTCATACGAGCAGTACTTC	CSATGTSYEQYF
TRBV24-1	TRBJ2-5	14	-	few	TGTGCCACCAGTGACCTCGGGGGATCTGGGACCCAGTACTTC	CATSDLGGSGTQYF
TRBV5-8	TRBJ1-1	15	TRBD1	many	TGTGCCAGCAATTTTAGGTACAGGGGGGGGACTGAAGCTTTCTTT	CASNFRYRGGTEAFF
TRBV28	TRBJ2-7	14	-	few	TGTGCCAGCAGGTTGGGGCAGGGTTTTTACGAGCAGTACTTC	CASRLGQGFYEQYF
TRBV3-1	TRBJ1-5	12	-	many	TGTGCCAGCGGACGGTTTAATCAGCCCCAGCATTTT	CASGRFNQPQHF
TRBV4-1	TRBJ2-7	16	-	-	TGCGCCAGCAGCCAACGGGTGGACGGAAGCTCCTACGAGCAGTACTTC	CASSQRVDGSSYEQYF
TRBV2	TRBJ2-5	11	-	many	TGTGCCATCAGGGTCCGGGAGACCCAGTACTTC	CAIRVRETQYF
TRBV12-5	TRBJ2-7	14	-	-	TGTGCTAGTGGTTCCGGGACGGCCAGCTACGAGCAGTACTTC	CASGSGTASYEQYF
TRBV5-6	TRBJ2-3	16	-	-	TGTGCCAGCAGCTTGAGAATGTTACAGGGCACAGATACGCAGTATTTT	CASSLRMLQGTDTQYF
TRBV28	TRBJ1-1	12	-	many	TGTGCCAGCAGTTTCGTCTCCAGGGTCGCTTTCTTT	CASSFVSRVAFF
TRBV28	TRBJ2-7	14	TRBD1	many	TGTGCCAGCAGTATCTGGACAGGGGCCTACGAGCAGTACTTC	CASSIWTGAYEQYF
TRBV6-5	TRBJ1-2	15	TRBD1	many	TGTGCCAGCAGTTACTTAGGACAGGGTATCTATGGCTACACCTTC	CASSYLGQGIYGYTF